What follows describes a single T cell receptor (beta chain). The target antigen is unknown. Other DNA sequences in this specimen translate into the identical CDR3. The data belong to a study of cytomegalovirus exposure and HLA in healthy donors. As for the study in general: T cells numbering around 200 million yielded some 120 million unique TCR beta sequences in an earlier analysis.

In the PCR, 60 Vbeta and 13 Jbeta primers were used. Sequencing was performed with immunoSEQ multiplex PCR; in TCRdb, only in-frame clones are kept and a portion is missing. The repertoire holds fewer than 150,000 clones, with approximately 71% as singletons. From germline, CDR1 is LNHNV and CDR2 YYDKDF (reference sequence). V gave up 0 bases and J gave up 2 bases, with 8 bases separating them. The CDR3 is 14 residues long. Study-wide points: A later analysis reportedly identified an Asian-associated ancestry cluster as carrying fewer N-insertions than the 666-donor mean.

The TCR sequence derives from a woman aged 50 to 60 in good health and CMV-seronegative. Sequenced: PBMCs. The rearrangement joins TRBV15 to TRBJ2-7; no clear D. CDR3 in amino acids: CATSRDRGAYEQYF. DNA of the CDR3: TGTGCCACCAGCAGAGATAGAGGCGCCTACGAGCAGTACTTC.